These 16 T cell receptor beta chains were sequenced from one sample in a study of shared clonotypes between healthy human individuals (dated by TCRdb to 2020 to 2021). Library generation was performed with the immunoSEQ multiplex PCR assay. This immuneACCESS table, as held by TCRdb, lists in-frame sequences with V and J called but not all clones. Of the missing ones, under half trace to an unresolved V gene in checked studies; the others have no known cause. Across this sample there are some 2 million clones, with about 95% seen only once. The ten largest account for about 1.1% of the sample. CD8 naive samples consisted of CD45RO-negative cells that were positively selected for CCR7, yielding a CD45RA+CCR7+ population without TemRA cells. Sequenced input: naive CD8+ T cells sorted from blood. According to the study, the label for this sample's cell subset or site signals: CD45RA+CCR7+. These receptors all come from a man aged 18 to 35 in good health.

The rearrangement joins TRBV18 to TRBJ2-7, with 9 positions matching TRBD1. Germline assignment: CDR1 KGHSH and CDR2 LQKENI. This CDR3 contains 15 residues. V trimming: 6 bases; J trimming: 1 base; junction bases outside the gene matches: 7. CDR3 residues: CASSLTGGGSYEQYF. The CDR3 DNA sequence: TGTGCCAGCTCGCTAACAGGGGGCGGATCCTACGAGCAGTACTTC.

The genes are TRBV2 and TRBJ2-7, with unresolved D. From germline, CDR1 is SNHLY and CDR2 FYNNEI. There are 14 residues in the CDR3. V lost 3 bases to trimming and J lost 0 bases, with 9 bases between them. Written as DNA, the CDR3 is TGTGCCAGCAGTGACACGATGAGCTCCTACGAGCAGTACTTC. It specifies CASSDTMSSYEQYF.

Turning to this clone: Other nucleotide sequences in the sample specify the same CDR3. The gene calls are TRBV4-3 and TRBJ2-7; 7 bases match TRBD1. This CDR3 comprises 14 residues. J gave up 4 bases and V 1 base, and 4 bases lay outside the gene matches. CDR1 is LGHNA and CDR2 is YSLEER in the germline V gene. Written as DNA, the CDR3 is TGCGCCAGCAGCCAAGGCAGGGGGAGTTACGAGCAGTACTTC. Encoded protein: CASSQGRGSYEQYF.

The chain is built from TRBV9 and TRBJ1-1; D uncertain. V gave up 5 bases and J gave up 0 bases, with 8 bases separating them. The length of the CDR3 is 13 residues. The germline CDR1 and CDR2 sequences are SGDLS and YYNGEE. CDR3 amino acids: CASSQALNTEAFF. The DNA for the CDR3 is TGTGCCAGCAGTCAGGCCTTGAACACTGAAGCTTTCTTT. Together with reference TRBV9 and TRBJ1-1, the CDR3 gives the full variable domain: DSGVTQTPKHLITATGQRVTLRCSPRSGDLSVYWYQQSLDQGLQFLIQYYNGEERAKGNILERFSAQQFPDLHSELNLSSLELGDSALYFCASSQALNTEAFFGQGTRLTVV.

The chain couples TRBV6-4 to TRBJ2-7, with no clear D. V lost 5 bases to trimming and J lost 3 bases, with 5 bases between them. CDR3 size: 11 residues. The V gene's germline CDR1 is MRHNA and CDR2 SNTAGT. CDR3 sequence: CASSPIYEQYF. In nucleotides, the CDR3 is TGTGCCAGCAGTCCGATCTACGAGCAGTACTTC.

V and J are TRBV4-1 and TRBJ2-7; either TRBD1 or TRBD2 may fit D (6 bases each). Germline loops: CDR1 MGHRA, CDR2 YSYEKL. The length of the CDR3 is 14 residues. Trimming left V 4 bases short and J 3 bases short, with 13 bases between. The CDR3 region has the DNA TGCGCCAGCAGCCCTTTACAGGGACTCTACGAGCAGTACTTC. Protein: CASSPLQGLYEQYF.

CDR3 DNA sequence: TGTGCCAGCACGGGCACCGGGGAGCTGTTTTTT. Translated: CASTGTGELFF. J is TRBJ2-2 and V is TRBV6-1; D is unclear. CDR1 MNHNS and CDR2 SASEGT come from the germline V gene. The length of the CDR3 is 11 residues. Trimming removed 7 bases from V and 4 bases from J, with 4 bases in between.

The genes are TRBV11-2 and TRBJ2-1; D possibly corresponds to TRBD1 (6 bases). The CDR3 length is 13 residues. Deletions cut 3 bases from V and 8 bases from J, with 11 bases between. Germline V gene sequence: CDR1 SGHAT, CDR2 FQNNGV. Here the CDR3 DNA reads TGTGCCAGCAGCTTTACAGGGAGCGATGAGCAGTTCTTC. Translation gives CASSFTGSDEQFF.

The gene calls are TRBV5-1 and TRBJ1-6; D is possibly TRBD1 (6 bases). The CDR3 covers 15 residues. Deletions cut 4 bases from V and 7 bases from J, with 15 bases between. Germline CDR1 SGHRS, CDR2 YFSETQ. CDR3 sequence reads: CASSRLGQGNSPLHF. The CDR3 bases are TGCGCCAGCAGCCGACTTGGGCAGGGGAATTCACCCCTCCACTTT.

The chain has TRBV4-1 and TRBJ1-2; D not certain. The V gene's germline CDR1 is MGHRA and CDR2 YSYEKL. Trimming removed 0 bases from V and 3 bases from J, with 11 bases in between. The CDR3 extends over 15 amino acids. The CDR3 loop is CASSQEGGNYYGYTF. The DNA of the CDR3 is TGCGCCAGCAGCCAAGAGGGAGGGAACTACTATGGCTACACCTTC.

The J gene is TRBJ1-3, the V gene TRBV18; 10 nucleotides match TRBD1. The CDR3 covers 16 residues. Germline V gene lookup returns CDR1 KGHSH and CDR2 LQKENI. V lost 3 bases, J lost 3 bases, and 5 bases stayed unmatched. The CDR3 DNA reads as TGTGCCAGCTCACCCGTGACAGGGGGCGATGGAAACACCATATATTTT. This gives the protein CASSPVTGGDGNTIYF.

The rearrangement joins TRBV6-5 to TRBJ2-7; the D is unclear. This CDR3 is built from 15 residues. V lost 2 bases to trimming and J lost 0 bases, with 11 bases between them. The germline V gene encodes CDR1 MNHEY and CDR2 SVGAGI. The CDR3 protein is CASSYGQFSSYEQYF. The CDR3 DNA sequence: TGTGCCAGCAGTTACGGGCAGTTCAGCTCCTACGAGCAGTACTTC.

As regards this clone: This CDR3 is also generated by other DNA sequences in the sample. V gene TRBV4-1 combines with J gene TRBJ1-1; D is ambiguous. V was clipped by 3 bases and J by 0 bases, with 5 bases between them. Germline lookup yields CDR1 MGHRA and CDR2 YSYEKL. This CDR3 is 13 amino acids long. Here the CDR3 reads CASSQTLNTEAFF. CDR3 in DNA: TGCGCCAGCAGCCAGACTTTGAACACTGAAGCTTTCTTT.

The V call is TRBV2, the J call TRBJ2-7; TRBD2 agrees at 7 bases. The germline CDR1 and CDR2 sequences are SNHLY and FYNNEI. Unmatched junction bases numbered 17, after V lost 3 bases and J lost 12 bases. This CDR3 has 15 residues. The CDR3 nucleotides read TGTGCCAGCAGTGACCCCGGACTAGAAGTAGTGCGGGGGTACTTC. It specifies CASSDPGLEVVRGYF.

CDR3 residues: CASWTGDGSPLHF. The CDR3 DNA follows: TGTGCCAGCTGGACAGGGGACGGGTCACCCCTCCACTTT. V and J are TRBV27 and TRBJ1-6; TRBD1 matches at 9 bases. CDR1 is MNHEY, CDR2 SMNVEV, per germline (reference sequence). The CDR3 is 13 amino acids. With 8 bases clipped from V and 10 bases from J, the junction kept 6 bases outside the gene matches.

This clone was observed a handful of times. The V and J genes are TRBV6-5 and TRBJ1-1; D uncertain. V was trimmed by 0 bases and J by 1 base, leaving 6 bases between them. The germline CDR1 and CDR2 sequences are MNHEY and SVGAGI. The CDR3 is 14 amino acids. The CDR3 DNA reads as TGTGCCAGCAGTTACTCGTGGGGGAACACTGAAGCTTTCTTT. Its translation: CASSYSWGNTEAFF.